This entry concerns a single T cell receptor (beta chain). Its antigen is currently unknown. The sample is drawn from a study of T cell responses to AZD1222 COVID-19 vaccine. Broader study findings: A reported finding is that nearly half of spike-specific TCRs target unmutated variant regions. Mapped onto spike, vaccine-associated CD4 TCRs spanned it and were dominant at 160-218 and 743-854. Females made up more of the donors, who were largely white British, and clonal diversity may have come out too low.

The V end lost 5 bases, the J end lost 1 base, and 8 bases lay between the germline ends. The germline V gene encodes CDR1 SGHAT and CDR2 FQDESV (reference sequence). The CDR3 totals 13 residues. Sequencing was performed with immunoSEQ multiplex PCR; in TCRdb, only in-frame clones are kept and a portion is missing. The sample has roughly 77,000 clones, 92% seen once. This TCR was sampled from an adult in good health. The sample here was peripheral blood, taken on day 0 of MenACWY control vaccination. J is TRBJ1-1 and V is TRBV11-1; D uncertain. CDR3 residues: CASSPDPNTEAFF. The CDR3 bases are TGTGCCAGCAGCCCGGACCCGAACACTGAAGCTTTCTTT.